These T cell receptor beta chains were read from a single sample in a study of cytomegalovirus exposure and HLA in healthy donors. The protocol was immunoSEQ multiplex PCR, while the TCRdb copy is restricted to in-frame clones and leaves out a portion. The sample records about 260,000 clones, 90% being singletons. The sample taken for sequencing was PBMCs. The receptors were sampled from a woman in her thirties in good health and CMV-seronegative. CDR3s include the opening cysteine and the closing phenylalanine or tryptophan. The D gene is left open where the match is weak.

v_gene	d_gene	j_gene	CDR3aa
TRBV27	TRBD2	TRBJ2-7	CASSWGTSGFYEQYF
TRBV28	TRBD2	TRBJ2-1	CASSLAGGPPYNEQFF
TRBV6-5	TRBD2	TRBJ2-1	CASSARLAGDEQFF
TRBV6-1	NA	TRBJ2-3	CASSVWTESTDTQYF
TRBV14	NA	TRBJ1-1	CASSQVWGNTEAFF
TRBV27	NA	TRBJ2-7	CASSSLTGGRDEQYF
TRBV27	NA	TRBJ2-1	CASSPRGGARYNEQFF
TRBV7-6	TRBD1	TRBJ2-5	CASSPSGQGETQYF
TRBV29-1	TRBD2	TRBJ2-5	CSVGGLAGSQETQYF
TRBV4-3	TRBD2	TRBJ2-1	CASSAPGLASPFF
TRBV5-1	NA	TRBJ1-4	CASSLNGDREKLFF